This T cell receptor (beta chain) was sequenced in a study of blood T cell repertoires in COVID-19. Germline V gene data show CDR1 as LNHDA and CDR2 as SQIVND (reference sequence). CDR3 length: 16 residues. With 3 bases removed from V and 4 bases from J, the gap between germline ends came to 18 bases. Assay used: immunoSEQ multiplex PCR; TCRdb lists only in-frame clones, some missing. Among a few hundred thousand clones listed, 85% to 90% were seen once. Sequenced: peripheral blood. The chain joins TRBV19 to TRBJ1-2; D might be TRBD1 (6 bases). This sequence was found in a woman aged 30 to 39 with COVID-19, enrolled during active disease. The CDR3: CASSIRGAGQFYGYTF. CDR3 nucleotides: TGTGCCAGTAGTATCCGGGGAGCAGGACAGTTCTATGGCTACACCTTC.